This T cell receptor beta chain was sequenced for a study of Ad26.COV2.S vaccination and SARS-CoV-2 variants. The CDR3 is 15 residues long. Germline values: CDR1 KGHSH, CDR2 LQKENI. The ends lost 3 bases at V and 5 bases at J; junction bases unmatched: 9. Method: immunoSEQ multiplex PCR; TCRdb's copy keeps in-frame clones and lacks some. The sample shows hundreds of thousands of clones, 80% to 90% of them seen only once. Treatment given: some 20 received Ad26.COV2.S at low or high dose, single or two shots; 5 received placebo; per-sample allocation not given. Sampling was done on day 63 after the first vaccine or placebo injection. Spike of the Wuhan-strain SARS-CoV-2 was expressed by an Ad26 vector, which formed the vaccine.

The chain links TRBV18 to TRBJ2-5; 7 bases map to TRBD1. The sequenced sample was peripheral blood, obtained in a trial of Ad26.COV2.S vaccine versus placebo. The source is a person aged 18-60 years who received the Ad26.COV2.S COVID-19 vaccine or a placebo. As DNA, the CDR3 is TGTGCCAGCTCACCCGGAAAGGGGGCAGGGGAGACCCAGTACTTC. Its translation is CASSPGKGAGETQYF.